Sequencing of this TCR beta chain was carried out in a study of T cell changes during pregnancy in multiple sclerosis. V lost 1 base and J lost 0, with 10 bases in between. The CDR3 runs 14 residues. CDR1 and CDR2 (germline): GTSNPN, SVGIG (reference sequence). This table comes from immunoSEQ multiplex PCR, and its TCRdb copy is limited to in-frame clones, with some not included. Of approximately 130,000 clones listed, approximately 93% were seen once; the top ten hold 6.2%. The specimen comprised peripheral blood, sampled before pregnancy. This TCR derives from a female donor with multiple sclerosis, enrolled in a pregnancy study. The V and J genes are TRBV30 and TRBJ2-7; D not certain. CDR3 sequence (DNA): TGTGCCTGGAGTGGCAGCGTGACCTCCTACGAGCAGTACTTC. Translation: CAWSGSVTSYEQYF.